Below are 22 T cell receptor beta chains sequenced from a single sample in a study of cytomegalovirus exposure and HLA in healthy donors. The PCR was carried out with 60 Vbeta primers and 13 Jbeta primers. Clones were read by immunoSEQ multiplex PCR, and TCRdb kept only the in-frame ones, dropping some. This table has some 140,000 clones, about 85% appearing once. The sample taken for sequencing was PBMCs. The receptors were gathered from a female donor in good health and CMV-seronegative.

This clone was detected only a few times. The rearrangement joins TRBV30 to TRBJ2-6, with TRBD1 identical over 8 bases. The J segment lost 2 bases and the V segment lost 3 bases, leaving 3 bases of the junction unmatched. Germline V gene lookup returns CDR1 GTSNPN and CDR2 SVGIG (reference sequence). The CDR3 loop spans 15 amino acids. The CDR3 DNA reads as TGTGCCTGGAGGGACAGGGTCACTGGGGCCAACGTCCTGACTTTC. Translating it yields CAWRDRVTGANVLTF.

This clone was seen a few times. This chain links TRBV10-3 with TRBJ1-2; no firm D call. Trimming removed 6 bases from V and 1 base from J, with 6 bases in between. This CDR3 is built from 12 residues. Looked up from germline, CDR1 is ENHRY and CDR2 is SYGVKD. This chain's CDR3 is CAIRDFNYGYTF. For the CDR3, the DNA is TGTGCCATCAGGGACTTTAACTATGGCTACACCTTC.

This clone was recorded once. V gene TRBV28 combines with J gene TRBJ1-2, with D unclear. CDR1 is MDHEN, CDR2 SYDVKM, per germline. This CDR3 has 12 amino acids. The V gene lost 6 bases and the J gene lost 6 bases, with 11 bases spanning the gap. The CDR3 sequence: CASSPAVDGYTF. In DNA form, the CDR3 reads TGTGCCAGCAGCCCCGCGGTAGATGGCTACACCTTC.

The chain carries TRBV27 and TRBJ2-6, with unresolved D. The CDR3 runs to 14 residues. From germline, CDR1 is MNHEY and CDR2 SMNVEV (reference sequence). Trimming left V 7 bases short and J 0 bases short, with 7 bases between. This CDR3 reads CASIRISGANVLTF. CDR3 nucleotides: TGTGCCAGCATTCGTATCTCTGGGGCCAACGTCCTGACTTTC. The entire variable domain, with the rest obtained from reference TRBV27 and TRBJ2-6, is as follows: EAQVTQNPRYLITVTGKKLTVTCSQNMNHEYMSWYRQDPGLGLRQIYYSMNVEVTDKGDVPEGYKVSRKEKRNFPLILESPSPNQTSLYFCASIRISGANVLTFGAGSRLTVL.

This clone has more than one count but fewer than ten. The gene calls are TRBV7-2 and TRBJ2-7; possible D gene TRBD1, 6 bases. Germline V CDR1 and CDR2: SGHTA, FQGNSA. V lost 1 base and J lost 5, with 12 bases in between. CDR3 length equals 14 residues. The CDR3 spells CASSLGRTVHEQYF. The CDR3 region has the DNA TGTGCCAGCAGCTTAGGACGGACAGTCCACGAGCAGTACTTC.

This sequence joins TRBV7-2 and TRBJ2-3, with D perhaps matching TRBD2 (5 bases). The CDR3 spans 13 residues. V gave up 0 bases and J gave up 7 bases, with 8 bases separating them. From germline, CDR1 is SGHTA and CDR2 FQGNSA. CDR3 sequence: CASSLASGNTQYF. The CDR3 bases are TGTGCCAGCAGCTTAGCGTCCGGGAATACGCAGTATTTT.

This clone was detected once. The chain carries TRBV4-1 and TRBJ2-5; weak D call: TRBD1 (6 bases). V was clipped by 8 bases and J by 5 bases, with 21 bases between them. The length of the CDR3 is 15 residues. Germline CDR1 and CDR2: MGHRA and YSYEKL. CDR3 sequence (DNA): TGCGCCAGCTCTAATATTGGACAGAAGTGGGAGACCCAGTACTTC. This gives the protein CASSNIGQKWETQYF.

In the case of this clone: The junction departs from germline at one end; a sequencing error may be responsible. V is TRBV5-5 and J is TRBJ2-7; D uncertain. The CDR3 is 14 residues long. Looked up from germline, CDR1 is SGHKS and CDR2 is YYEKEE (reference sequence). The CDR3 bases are TGTGCCAGCAGTTTGGTCCAAGTCCGAGGCGAGCAGTACTTC. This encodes CASSLVQVRGEQYF. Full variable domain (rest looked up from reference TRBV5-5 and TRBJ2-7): DAGVTQSPTHLIKTRGQQVTLRCSPISGHKSVSWYQQVLGQGPQFIFQYYEKEERGRGNFPDRFSARQFPNYSSELNVNALLLGDSALYLCASSLVQVRGEQYFGPGTRLTVT.

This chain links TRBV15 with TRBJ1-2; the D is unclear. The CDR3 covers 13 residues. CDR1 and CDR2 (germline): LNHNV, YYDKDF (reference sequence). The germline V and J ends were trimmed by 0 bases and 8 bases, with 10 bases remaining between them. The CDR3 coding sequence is TGTGCCACCAGCAGAGATTTAAACGAGGGCTACACCTTC. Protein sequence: CATSRDLNEGYTF. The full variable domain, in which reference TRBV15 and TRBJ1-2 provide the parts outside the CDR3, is DAMVIQNPRYQVTQFGKPVTLSCSQTLNHNVMYWYQQKSSQAPKLLFHYYDKDFNNEADTPDNFQSRRPNTSFCFLDIRSPGLGDTAMYLCATSRDLNEGYTFGSGTRLTVV.

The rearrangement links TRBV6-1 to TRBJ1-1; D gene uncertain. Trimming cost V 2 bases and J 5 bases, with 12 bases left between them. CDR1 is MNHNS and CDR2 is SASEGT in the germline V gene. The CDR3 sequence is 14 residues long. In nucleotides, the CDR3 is TGTGCCAGCAGTGAACAAGGGAGTGGGACTGAAGCTTTCTTT. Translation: CASSEQGSGTEAFF.

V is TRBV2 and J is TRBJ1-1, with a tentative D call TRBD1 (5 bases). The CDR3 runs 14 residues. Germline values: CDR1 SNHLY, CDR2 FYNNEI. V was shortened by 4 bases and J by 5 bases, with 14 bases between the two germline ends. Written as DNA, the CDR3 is TGTGCCAGCAGTGTACAGGCCTTGGGGACTGAAGCTTTCTTT. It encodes CASSVQALGTEAFF.

The DNA of the CDR3 is TGTGCCAGCAGTTACGAGGGGGATAGGACCTACAATGAGCAGTTCTTC. Translating it yields CASSYEGDRTYNEQFF. The rearrangement joins TRBV6-5 to TRBJ2-1; D perhaps matches TRBD1 (6 bases). The length of the CDR3 is 16 residues. Germline V CDR1 and CDR2: MNHEY, SVGAGI. Trimming pared 2 bases from V and 2 bases from J, leaving 13 bases between.

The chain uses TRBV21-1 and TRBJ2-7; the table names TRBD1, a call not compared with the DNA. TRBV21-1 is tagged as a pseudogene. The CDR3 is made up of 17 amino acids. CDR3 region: CASSKEDGDSGPYEQYF. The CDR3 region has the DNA TGTGCCAGCAGCAAAGAAGACGGGGACAGTGGGCCTTACGAGCAGTACTTC.

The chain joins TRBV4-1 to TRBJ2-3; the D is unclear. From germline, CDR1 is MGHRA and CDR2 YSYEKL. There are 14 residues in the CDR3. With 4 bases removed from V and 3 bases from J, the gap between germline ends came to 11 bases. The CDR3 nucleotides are TGCGCCAGCAGCCCTCGAGGTCAAACAGATACGCAGTATTTT. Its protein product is CASSPRGQTDTQYF.

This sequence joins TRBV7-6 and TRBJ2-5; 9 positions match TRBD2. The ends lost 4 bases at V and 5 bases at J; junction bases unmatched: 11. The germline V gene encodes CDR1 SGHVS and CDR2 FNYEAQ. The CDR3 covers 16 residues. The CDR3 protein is CASSSMGGRARETQYF. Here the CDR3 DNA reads TGTGCCAGCAGCTCGATGGGCGGGAGGGCCCGGGAGACCCAGTACTTC.

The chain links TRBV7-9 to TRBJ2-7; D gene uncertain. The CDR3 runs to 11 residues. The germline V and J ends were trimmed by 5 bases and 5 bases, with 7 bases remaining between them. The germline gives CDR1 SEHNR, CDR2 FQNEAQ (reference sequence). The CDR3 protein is CASSGPNEQYF. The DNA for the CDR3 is TGTGCCAGCAGCGGCCCCAACGAGCAGTACTTC.

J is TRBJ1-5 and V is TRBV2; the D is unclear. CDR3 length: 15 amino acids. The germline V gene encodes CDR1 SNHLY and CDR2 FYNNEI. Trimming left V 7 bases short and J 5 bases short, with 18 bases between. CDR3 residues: CASKEGRVQDQPQHF. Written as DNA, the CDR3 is TGTGCCAGCAAAGAGGGTCGGGTCCAAGATCAGCCCCAGCATTTT.

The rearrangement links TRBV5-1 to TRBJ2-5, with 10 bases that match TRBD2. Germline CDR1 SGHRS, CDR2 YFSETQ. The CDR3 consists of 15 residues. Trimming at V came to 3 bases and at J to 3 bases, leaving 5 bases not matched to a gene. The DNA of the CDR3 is TGCGCCAGCAGCTCACCGGGACTAGCGAAAGAGACCCAGTACTTC. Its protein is CASSSPGLAKETQYF. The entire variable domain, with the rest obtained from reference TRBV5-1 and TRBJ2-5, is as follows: KAGVTQTPRYLIKTRGQQVTLSCSPISGHRSVSWYQQTPGQGLQFLFEYFSETQRNKGNFPGRFSGRQFSNSRSEMNVSTLELGDSALYLCASSSPGLAKETQYFGPGTRLLVL.

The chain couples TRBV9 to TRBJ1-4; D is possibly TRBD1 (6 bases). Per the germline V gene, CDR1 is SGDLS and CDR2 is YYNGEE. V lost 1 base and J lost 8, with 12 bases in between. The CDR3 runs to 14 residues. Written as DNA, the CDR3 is TGTGCCAGCAGCGTAACAACAGGGAACGAAAAACTGTTTTTT. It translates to CASSVTTGNEKLFF.

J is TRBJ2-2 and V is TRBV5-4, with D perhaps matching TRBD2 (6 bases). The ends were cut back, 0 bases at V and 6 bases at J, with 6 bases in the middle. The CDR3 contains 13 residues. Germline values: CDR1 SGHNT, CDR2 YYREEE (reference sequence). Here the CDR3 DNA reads TGTGCCAGCAGCTTGGGGGGGGCCGGGGAGCTGTTTTTT. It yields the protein CASSLGGAGELFF.

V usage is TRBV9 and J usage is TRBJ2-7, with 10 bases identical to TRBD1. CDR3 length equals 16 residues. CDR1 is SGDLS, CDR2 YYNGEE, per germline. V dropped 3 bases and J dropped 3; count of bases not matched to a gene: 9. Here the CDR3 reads CASSGRDRGSLYEQYF. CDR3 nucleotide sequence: TGTGCCAGCAGCGGCCGGGACAGGGGCTCTCTCTACGAGCAGTACTTC.

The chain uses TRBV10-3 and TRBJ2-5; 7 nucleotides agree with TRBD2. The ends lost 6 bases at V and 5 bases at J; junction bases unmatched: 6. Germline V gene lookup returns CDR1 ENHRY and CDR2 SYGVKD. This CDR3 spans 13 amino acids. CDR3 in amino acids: CAISPREGETQYF. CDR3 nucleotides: TGTGCCATCAGCCCCAGGGAGGGGGAGACCCAGTACTTC.